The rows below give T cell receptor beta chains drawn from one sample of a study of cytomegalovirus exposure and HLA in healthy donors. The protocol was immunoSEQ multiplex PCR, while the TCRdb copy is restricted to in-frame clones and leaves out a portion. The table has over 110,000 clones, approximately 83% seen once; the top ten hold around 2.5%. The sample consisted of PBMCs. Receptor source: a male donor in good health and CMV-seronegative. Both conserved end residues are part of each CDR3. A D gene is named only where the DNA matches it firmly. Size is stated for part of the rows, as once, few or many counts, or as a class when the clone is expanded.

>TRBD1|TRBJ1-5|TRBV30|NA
CAWSRPGTGLYNSNQPQHF
TGTGCCTGGAGTAGGCCCGGGACAGGGCTCTACAATAGCAATCAGCCCCAGCATTTT
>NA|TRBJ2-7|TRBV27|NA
CASSLASSYEQYF
TGTGCCAGCAGTTTAGCGAGCTCCTACGAGCAGTACTTC
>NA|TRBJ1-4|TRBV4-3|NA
CASSQDTGFGKLFF
TGCGCCAGCAGCCAAGATACAGGGTTCGGAAAACTGTTTTTT
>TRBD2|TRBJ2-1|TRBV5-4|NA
CASSLGLAGNGNEQFF
TGTGCCAGCAGCTTGGGACTAGCGGGAAATGGTAATGAGCAGTTCTTC
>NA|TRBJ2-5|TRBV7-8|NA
CASAEVGKVEETQYF
TGTGCCAGTGCAGAAGTCGGGAAAGTGGAGGAGACCCAGTACTTC
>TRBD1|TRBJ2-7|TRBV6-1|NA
CASTEGQGGAEQYF
TGTGCCAGCACCGAAGGACAGGGGGGCGCCGAGCAGTACTTC
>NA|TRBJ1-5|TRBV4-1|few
CASSQERSQPQHF
TGCGCCAGCAGCCAAGAGAGAAGCCAGCCCCAGCATTTT
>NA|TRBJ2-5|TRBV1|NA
CTSSRRETQYF
TGCACCAGCAGCCGCAGAGAGACCCAGTACTTC
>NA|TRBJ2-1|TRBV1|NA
CTSSHLTSGNFDEQFF
TGCACCAGCAGCCACCTCACTAGCGGGAATTTCGATGAGCAGTTCTTC
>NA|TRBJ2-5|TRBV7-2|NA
CASSQSGIQETQYF
TGTGCCAGCAGCCAGAGCGGTATCCAAGAGACCCAGTACTTC
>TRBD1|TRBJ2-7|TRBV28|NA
CASRTGTGLYEQYF
TGTGCCAGCAGAACCGGGACAGGGCTATACGAGCAGTACTTC
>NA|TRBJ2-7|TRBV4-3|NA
CASSQGSGYSYEQYF
TGCGCCAGCAGCCAAGGTTCCGGGTACTCCTACGAGCAGTACTTC
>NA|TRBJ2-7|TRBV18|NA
CASSRTGIMSEQYF
TGTGCCAGCTCACGCACCGGGATAATGAGCGAGCAGTACTTC
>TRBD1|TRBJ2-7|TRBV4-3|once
CASSQDPTGYEQYF
TGCGCCAGCAGCCAAGATCCGACAGGGTACGAGCAGTACTTC
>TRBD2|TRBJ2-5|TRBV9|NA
CASSVGTSGGETQYF
TGTGCCAGCAGCGTAGGGACTAGCGGGGGAGAGACCCAGTACTTC
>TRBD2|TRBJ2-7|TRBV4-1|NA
CASSQVGTIYEQYF
TGCGCCAGCAGCCAAGTCGGGACTATCTACGAGCAGTACTTC
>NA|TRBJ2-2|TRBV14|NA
CASSPLRGGTGELFF
TGTGCCAGCAGCCCCCTGCGGGGTGGCACCGGGGAGCTGTTTTTT
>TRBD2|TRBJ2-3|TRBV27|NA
CASSLAAGGPTDTQYF
TGTGCCAGCAGTCTAGCAGCGGGAGGGCCGACAGATACGCAGTATTTT
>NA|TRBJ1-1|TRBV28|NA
CVGDIWSRTEAFF
TGTGTAGGGGACATCTGGAGTAGAACTGAAGCTTTCTTT
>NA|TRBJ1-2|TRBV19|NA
CASSTRFSGYTF
TGTGCCAGTAGCACGCGTTTTAGTGGCTACACCTTC
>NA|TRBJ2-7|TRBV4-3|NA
CASSQVGTPGEQYF
TGCGCCAGCAGCCAAGTGGGGACTCCTGGCGAGCAGTACTTC
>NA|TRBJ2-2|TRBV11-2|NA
CASSFQGSGELFF
TGTGCCAGCAGCTTTCAGGGCTCGGGGGAGCTGTTTTTT
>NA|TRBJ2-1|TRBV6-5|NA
CASSYSAGNEQFF
TGTGCCAGCAGTTACTCAGCGGGCAATGAGCAGTTCTTC
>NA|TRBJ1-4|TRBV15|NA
CATSSDGREKLFF
TGTGCCACCAGCAGCGATGGGAGGGAAAAACTGTTTTTT
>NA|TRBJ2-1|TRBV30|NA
CAWTPGVGYNEQFF
TGTGCCTGGACCCCGGGAGTTGGGTACAATGAGCAGTTCTTC
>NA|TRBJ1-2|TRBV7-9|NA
CASSPQRVHGYTF
TGTGCCAGCAGCCCTCAACGAGTGCATGGCTACACCTTC
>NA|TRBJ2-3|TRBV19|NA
CASSIEGADTQYF
TGTGCCAGTAGTATAGAGGGGGCGGATACGCAGTATTTT
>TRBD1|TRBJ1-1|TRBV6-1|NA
CASQKDRSVIEAFF
TGTGCCAGCCAAAAGGACAGGTCGGTCATCGAAGCTTTCTTT
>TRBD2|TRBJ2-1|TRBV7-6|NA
CASSSLAVNEQFF
TGTGCCAGCAGCTCCCTAGCGGTAAATGAGCAGTTCTTC
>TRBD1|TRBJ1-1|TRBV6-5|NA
CASSYGTAEKAFF
TGTGCCAGCAGTTACGGGACAGCGGAAAAAGCTTTCTTT
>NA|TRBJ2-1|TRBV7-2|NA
CASSYLGGANNEQFF
TGTGCCAGCAGCTATCTAGGCGGGGCCAACAATGAGCAGTTCTTC
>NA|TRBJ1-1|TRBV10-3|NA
CAISPSEAFF
TGTGCCATCAGCCCCTCTGAAGCTTTCTTT
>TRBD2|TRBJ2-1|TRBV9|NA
CASRPGTSIWDEQFF
TGTGCCAGCAGGCCCGGGACTAGTATTTGGGATGAGCAGTTCTTC
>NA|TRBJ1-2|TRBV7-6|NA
CASSSAMAGGSYGYTF
TGTGCCAGCAGCTCTGCCATGGCGGGAGGAAGCTATGGCTACACCTTC
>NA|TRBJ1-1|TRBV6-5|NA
CASSLRGGTEAFF
TGTGCCAGCAGTCTTCGGGGTGGGACTGAAGCTTTCTTT
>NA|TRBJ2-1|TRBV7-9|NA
CASSIFPCEQFF
TGTGCCAGCAGCATCTTCCCCTGTGAGCAGTTCTTC
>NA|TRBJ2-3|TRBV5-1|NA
CASSFRTGTDTQYF
TGCGCCAGCAGCTTCCGGACTGGCACAGATACGCAGTATTTT
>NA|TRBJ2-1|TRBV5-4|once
CASSHSDWNYNEQFF
TGTGCCAGCAGCCATTCGGACTGGAACTACAATGAGCAGTTCTTC
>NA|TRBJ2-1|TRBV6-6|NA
CASSSTRNEQFF
TGTGCCAGCAGTTCCACTAGAAATGAGCAGTTCTTC
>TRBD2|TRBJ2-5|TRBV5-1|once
CASSLAGRGTQYF
TGCGCCAGCAGCTTGGCGGGGAGGGGGACCCAGTACTTC
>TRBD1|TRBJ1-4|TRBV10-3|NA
CAISVGQGDEKLFF
TGTGCCATCAGTGTGGGACAGGGCGACGAAAAACTGTTTTTT
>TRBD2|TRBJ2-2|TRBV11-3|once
CASRAGANTGELFF
TGTGCCAGCAGGGCGGGGGCGAACACCGGGGAGCTGTTTTTT
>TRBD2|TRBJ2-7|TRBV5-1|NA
CASSLGGTSVYEQYF
TGCGCCAGCAGCTTGGGAGGGACTAGCGTTTACGAGCAGTACTTC
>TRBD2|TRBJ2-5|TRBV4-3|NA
CASSQEGLAGGYETQYF
TGCGCCAGCAGCCAAGAAGGACTAGCGGGAGGGTACGAGACCCAGTACTTC
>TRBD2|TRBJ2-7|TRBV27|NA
CASSNPLAVYEQYF
TGTGCCAGCAGTAATCCGCTAGCGGTGTACGAGCAGTACTTC
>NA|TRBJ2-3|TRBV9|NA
CASNSGVRTDTQYF
TGTGCCAGCAACTCGGGTGTACGCACAGATACGCAGTATTTT
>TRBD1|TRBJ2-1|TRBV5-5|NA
CASSWGQGGWNEQFF
TGTGCCAGCAGCTGGGGACAGGGAGGTTGGAATGAGCAGTTCTTC
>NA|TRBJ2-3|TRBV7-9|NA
CASSLGLGRSQYF
TGTGCCAGCAGCCTCGGACTGGGGAGGTCGCAGTATTTT
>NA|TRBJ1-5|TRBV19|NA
CASEAPAARAQHF
TGTGCCAGCGAGGCACCCGCGGCCCGGGCCCAGCATTTT